A single sample is the source of the 20 T cell receptor beta chains below, sequenced in a study of T cell responses to AZD1222 COVID-19 vaccine. Assay: immunoSEQ multiplex PCR; the TCRdb copy retains only in-frame clones and omits some. The table lists around 100,000 clones, about 92% of them singletons. The sample was peripheral blood, taken on day 0 of AZD1222 vaccination. The receptors here all came from an adult in good health.

V gene TRBV7-9 combines with J gene TRBJ1-5, with TRBD1 as a possible D gene (6 bases). The length of the CDR3 is 16 residues. Germline V gene sequence: CDR1 SEHNR, CDR2 FQNEAQ (reference sequence). V was shortened by 0 bases and J by 3 bases, with 12 bases between the two germline ends. This CDR3 is CASSLAGGANNQPQHF. CDR3 coding DNA: TGTGCCAGCAGCTTAGCAGGGGGGGCTAACAATCAGCCCCAGCATTTT.

This chain joins TRBV30 and TRBJ1-6, with D maybe TRBD1 (6 bases). The germline gives CDR1 GTSNPN, CDR2 SVGIG (reference sequence). This CDR3 is built from 13 residues. V was clipped by 4 bases and J by 14 bases, with 18 bases between them. As DNA, the CDR3 is TGTGCCTGGAAATATGGTTGGGACACCGCCCTCCACTTT. Residues: CAWKYGWDTALHF.

The chain couples TRBV6-6 to TRBJ1-2; possible D gene TRBD1, 6 bases. CDR3 length equals 12 residues. Trimming took off 11 bases at V and 3 bases at J, with 13 bases between the two ends. From germline, CDR1 is MNHNY and CDR2 SVGAGI (reference sequence). The CDR3 sequence is CAVGGLHYGYTF. In nucleotides, the CDR3 is TGTGCCGTAGGGGGGTTGCACTATGGCTACACCTTC.

The rearrangement links TRBV14 to TRBJ1-6; perhaps TRBD1 as D (5 bases). This CDR3 is 17 amino acids long. Germline CDR1 is SGHDN and CDR2 is FVKESK. The V gene lost 1 base and the J gene lost 6 bases, with 16 bases spanning the gap. DNA of the CDR3: TGTGCCAGCAGCCAAGGGGTGGTCAGGGTCCGTAATTCACCCCTCCACTTT. Translating gives CASSQGVVRVRNSPLHF.

J is TRBJ2-3 and V is TRBV7-8, with TRBD2 identical over 7 bases. V was pared by 1 base and J by 3 bases, with 10 bases of the junction left unmatched. Germline V gene lookup returns CDR1 SGHVS and CDR2 FQNEAQ. This CDR3 comprises 17 residues. The CDR3 is CASSLVGGGGRTDTQYF. The CDR3 region has the DNA TGTGCCAGCAGCTTAGTAGGCGGGGGTGGTCGGACAGATACGCAGTATTTT.

The genes are TRBV7-8 and TRBJ1-5; 11 bases match TRBD1. The germline gives CDR1 SGHVS, CDR2 FQNEAQ. The CDR3 spans 15 residues. With 4 bases clipped from V and 6 bases from J, the junction kept 5 bases outside the gene matches. DNA for the CDR3: TGTGCCAGCAGCTCCGCCGGGACAGGGGGTCAGCCCCAGCATTTT. It codes for CASSSAGTGGQPQHF.

The CDR3 DNA is TGTGCCAGCAGCGTAGGGGGCCAGCAGCCCCAGCATTTT. Encoded protein: CASSVGGQQPQHF. The chain couples TRBV9 to TRBJ1-5; D is perhaps TRBD1 (5 bases). CDR3 length: 13 amino acids. Looked up from germline, CDR1 is SGDLS and CDR2 is YYNGEE. V lost 0 bases and J 7 bases, leaving 8 bases between the germline ends.

The J gene is TRBJ1-6, the V gene TRBV6-2 or TRBV6-3; no reliable D call. The CDR3 runs to 14 residues. V lost 6 bases and J lost 9, with 15 bases in between. Germline V gene sequence: CDR1 MNHEY, CDR2 SVGEGT. CDR3 DNA sequence: TGTGCCAGCAGCGATCCTCAACGACCTTCACCCCTCCACTTT. Translating gives CASSDPQRPSPLHF.

The chain couples TRBV4-1 to TRBJ2-4; D assignment may be TRBD1 or TRBD2 (5 bases each). This CDR3 contains 17 residues. Deletions cut 0 bases from V and 0 bases from J, with 12 bases between. Per the germline V gene, CDR1 is MGHRA and CDR2 is YSYEKL. The chain's CDR3 is CASSQDQGPLAKNIQYF. The CDR3 bases are TGCGCCAGCAGCCAAGATCAGGGACCTTTAGCCAAAAACATTCAGTACTTC.

This clone was seen only once. The chain joins TRBV28 to TRBJ1-6, with 10 nucleotides matching TRBD1. Germline V gene lookup returns CDR1 MDHEN and CDR2 SYDVKM. This CDR3 has 15 residues. Unmatched junction bases numbered 5, after V lost 5 bases and J lost 7 bases. CDR3 DNA sequence: TGTGCCAGCAGTGGCGGACAGGGGGTAAATTCACCCCTCCACTTT. It encodes CASSGGQGVNSPLHF.

This chain uses TRBV5-8 with TRBJ2-7; D ambiguous. V shed 2 bases and J shed 3 bases, with 6 bases lying between them. This CDR3 is 12 amino acids long. Germline V lookup: CDR1 SGHTS, CDR2 YDEGEE. The CDR3 reads CASSLSFYEQYF. The CDR3, as DNA: TGTGCCAGCAGCTTAAGTTTCTACGAGCAGTACTTC.

V and J are TRBV29-1 and TRBJ1-4; a weak D match, TRBD1 (6 bases). Between the trimmed V and J ends, which lost 7 bases and 8 bases, there was a span of 17 bases. The CDR3 loop spans 13 amino acids. Germline CDR1 SQVTM, CDR2 ANQGSEA. CDR3 sequence reads: CSGLQGLGEKLFF. The CDR3 DNA is TGCAGCGGGTTACAGGGTCTCGGCGAAAAACTGTTTTTT.

The V gene is TRBV7-7, the J gene TRBJ1-5; no reliable D call. With 1 base removed from V and 2 bases from J, the gap between germline ends came to 3 bases. CDR3 length: 13 residues. CDR1 and CDR2 from the germline V gene are SSHAT and FNYEAQ (reference sequence). The CDR3 reads CASSLDRNQPQHF. The CDR3 DNA is TGTGCCAGCAGCTTAGACCGCAATCAGCCCCAGCATTTT.

This chain links TRBV10-3 with TRBJ2-2; 9 bases map to TRBD1. J was trimmed by 3 bases and V by 4 bases; bases with no gene match: 9. The V gene's germline CDR1 is ENHRY and CDR2 SYGVKD. This CDR3 spans 17 amino acids. The CDR3 DNA reads TGTGCCATCAGTGGCAACTTACAGGGGGCGGACACCGGGGAGCTGTTTTTT. Amino acid sequence: CAISGNLQGADTGELFF.

The sample holds a few counts of this clone. The chain carries TRBV20-1 and TRBJ2-1, with TRBD1 matching 11 bases. Germline CDR1 DFQATT, CDR2 SNEGSKA (reference sequence). The CDR3 is 14 residues long. V dropped 3 bases and J dropped 9; count of bases not matched to a gene: 7. In DNA, the CDR3 is TGCAGTGCTAGTATTGGACAGGGGGCCGGTGAGCAGTTCTTC. Its translation is CSASIGQGAGEQFF.

The CDR3 sequence: CASSLRDSFNQPQHF. CDR3 nucleotides: TGTGCCAGCAGCTTAAGGGACTCTTTCAATCAGCCCCAGCATTTT. V is TRBV7-8 and J is TRBJ1-5, with D possibly TRBD1 on 5 matching bases. This CDR3 comprises 15 residues. The V gene's germline CDR1 is SGHVS and CDR2 FQNEAQ. V was clipped by 2 bases and J by 3 bases, with 11 bases between them.

This clone appeared once. This chain joins TRBV7-8 and TRBJ1-5; no definite D call. V lost 2 bases and J 3 bases, leaving 11 bases between the germline ends. The CDR3 spans 15 residues. Germline CDR1 reads SGHVS; CDR2 reads FQNEAQ. CDR3 sequence (DNA): TGTGCCAGCAGCTTACGGTGGCAAGACAATCAGCCCCAGCATTTT. It is translated as CASSLRWQDNQPQHF.

This chain links TRBV30 with TRBJ2-4, with TRBD2 matching 9 bases. With 5 bases clipped from V and 3 bases from J, the junction kept 8 bases outside the gene matches. The CDR3 runs to 15 residues. Germline V gene sequence: CDR1 GTSNPN, CDR2 SVGIG (reference sequence). CDR3 residues: CAWGGASGNKNIQYF. CDR3 coding DNA: TGTGCCTGGGGGGGGGCTAGCGGGAACAAAAACATTCAGTACTTC.

The chain couples TRBV5-1 to TRBJ1-1; maybe TRBD1 (6 bases). CDR3 length: 13 residues. V lost 2 bases to trimming and J lost 5 bases, with 10 bases between them. Germline CDR1 is SGHRS and CDR2 is YFSETQ. This CDR3 is CASSFSQGTEAFF. The CDR3 DNA sequence: TGCGCCAGCAGCTTTAGTCAGGGGACTGAAGCTTTCTTT. Using reference TRBV5-1 and TRBJ1-1 for the parts outside the CDR3, the full variable domain is KAGVTQTPRYLIKTRGQQVTLSCSPISGHRSVSWYQQTPGQGLQFLFEYFSETQRNKGNFPGRFSGRQFSNSRSEMNVSTLELGDSALYLCASSFSQGTEAFFGQGTRLTVV.

CDR3 amino acids: CASSLYHGRADTQYF. The CDR3, as DNA: TGTGCCAGCAGCTTATATCACGGCAGGGCTGATACGCAGTATTTT. The rearrangement uses TRBV7-9 and TRBJ2-3, with D maybe TRBD1 (5 bases). From germline, CDR1 is SEHNR and CDR2 FQNEAQ (reference sequence). The ends were cut back, 2 bases at V and 6 bases at J, with 15 bases in the middle. The CDR3 loop spans 15 amino acids. The variable domain in full, with the rest retrieved from reference TRBV7-9 and TRBJ2-3, is DTGVSQNPRHKITKRGQNVTFRCDPISEHNRLYWYRQTLGQGPEFLTYFQNEAQLEKSRLLSDRFSAERPKGSFSTLEIQRTEQGDSAMYLCASSLYHGRADTQYFGPGTRLTVL.